This paragraph reports one TCR beta chain. The data belong to a study of blood T cell repertoires in COVID-19. Turning to the study itself: Researchers got acute and convalescent COVID-19 samples from the United States, Italy and Spain. The analysed material was cDNA or gDNA that came from T cells, B-cell-depleted T cells, or PBMCs.

Original methodology: Quantification of nucleated cells was approximated via reference gene primer amplification. Clones were sequenced by immunoSEQ multiplex PCR, and TCRdb holds only the in-frame ones, with some missing. The V and J calls and clone size come from that table; D and trimming were worked out from the DNA. The sample carries about 160,000 clones, 82% recorded once. CDR1 is KGHSH, CDR2 LQKENI, per germline. J lost 4 bases, V lost 2 bases, and 5 bases had no gene match. The CDR3 extends over 15 amino acids. Sequencing used peripheral blood. The sequence came from a woman older than 75 with active or convalescent COVID-19. The chain joins TRBV18 to TRBJ1-1, with 9 bases matching TRBD1. The CDR3 spells CASSPDRGSSTEAFF. DNA of the CDR3: TGTGCCAGCTCACCAGACAGGGGGAGTTCCACTGAAGCTTTCTTT.